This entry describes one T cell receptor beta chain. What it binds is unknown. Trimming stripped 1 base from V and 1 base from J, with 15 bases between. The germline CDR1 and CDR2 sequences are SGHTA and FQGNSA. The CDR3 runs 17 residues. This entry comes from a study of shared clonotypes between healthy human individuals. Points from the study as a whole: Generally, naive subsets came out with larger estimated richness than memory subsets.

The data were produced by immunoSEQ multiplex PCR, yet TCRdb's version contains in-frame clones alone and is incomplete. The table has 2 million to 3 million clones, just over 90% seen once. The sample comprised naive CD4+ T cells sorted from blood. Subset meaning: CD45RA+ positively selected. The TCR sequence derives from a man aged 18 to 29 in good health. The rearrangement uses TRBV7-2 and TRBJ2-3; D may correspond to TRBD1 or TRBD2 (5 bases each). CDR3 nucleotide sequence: TGTGCCAGCAGCTTAGGGGGTTGGGGGAAAGGCACAGATACGCAGTATTTT. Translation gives CASSLGGWGKGTDTQYF.